A selection of T cell receptor beta chains follows, all from one sample in a study of CD8+CD57+ T cells in acquired aplastic anemia. TCRdb processed the reads anew with MiXCR; each CDR3 protein has one entry. The sample lists roughly 80,000 distinct CDR3 sequences, around 70% occurring once. Sequencing used sorted CD4+, CD8+, or CD8+CD57+ T cells (not recorded which) from PBMCs. The receptors shown here come from a human donor with aplastic anemia. Both conserved end residues are part of each CDR3. A D gene is named only where the DNA matches it firmly. Clone size is shown for a subset of rows, as once, few, many or a class of expanded clone.

D gene: TRBD1
V gene: TRBV24-1
clone size: .
J gene: TRBJ1-2
CDR3 length: 15
CDR3 protein: CATSDFSTGGSGYTF
CDR3 DNA: TGTGCCACCAGTGATTTCTCAACAGGGGGCTCTGGCTACACCTTC

D gene: TRBD1
V gene: TRBV24-1
clone size: few
J gene: TRBJ2-5
CDR3 length: 14
CDR3 protein: CATSDWDRGPTQYF
CDR3 DNA: TGTGCCACCAGTGACTGGGACAGGGGTCCGACCCAGTACTTC

D gene: TRBD2
V gene: TRBV24-1
clone size: .
J gene: TRBJ2-5
CDR3 length: 16
CDR3 protein: CATSDPGLAGEETQYF
CDR3 DNA: TGTGCCACCAGTGATCCGGGACTAGCGGGAGAAGAGACCCAGTACTTC

D gene: TRBD1
V gene: TRBV2
clone size: many
J gene: TRBJ2-5
CDR3 length: 15
CDR3 protein: CASSRSTGVAETQYF
CDR3 DNA: TGTGCCAGCAGCCGTTCGACAGGGGTTGCGGAGACCCAGTACTTC

D gene: TRBD1
V gene: TRBV20-1
clone size: .
J gene: TRBJ1-6
CDR3 length: 15
CDR3 protein: CSARGPTGGGSPLHF
CDR3 DNA: TGCAGTGCTAGAGGTCCGACAGGGGGAGGTTCACCCCTCCACTTT

D gene: TRBD2
V gene: TRBV24-1
clone size: few
J gene: TRBJ2-1
CDR3 length: 14
CDR3 protein: CATSGGLAYSEQFF
CDR3 DNA: TGTGCCACCAGTGGGGGACTAGCGTATAGTGAGCAGTTCTTC

D gene: .
V gene: TRBV19
clone size: few
J gene: TRBJ1-3
CDR3 length: 15
CDR3 protein: CASSMGLLSGNTIYF
CDR3 DNA: TGTGCCAGTAGTATGGGCCTACTCTCTGGAAACACCATATATTTT

D gene: .
V gene: TRBV2
clone size: few
J gene: TRBJ2-7
CDR3 length: 13
CDR3 protein: CASSAPLSYEQYF
CDR3 DNA: TGTGCCAGCAGTGCTCCCCTCTCCTACGAGCAGTACTTC

D gene: TRBD1
V gene: TRBV7-2
clone size: .
J gene: TRBJ2-7
CDR3 length: 15
CDR3 protein: CASRGKRTGGDEQYF
CDR3 DNA: TGTGCCAGCAGGGGAAAAAGGACAGGGGGAGACGAGCAGTACTTC

D gene: .
V gene: TRBV2
clone size: .
J gene: TRBJ2-7
CDR3 length: 14
CDR3 protein: CASLPGRLSYEQYF
CDR3 DNA: TGTGCCAGCCTCCCCGGACGGTTGTCCTACGAGCAGTACTTC

D gene: .
V gene: TRBV24-1
clone size: once
J gene: TRBJ1-2
CDR3 length: 13
CDR3 protein: CATSVWSNYGYTF
CDR3 DNA: TGTGCCACCAGTGTCTGGTCTAACTATGGCTACACCTTC

D gene: TRBD1
V gene: TRBV7-2
clone size: .
J gene: TRBJ2-5
CDR3 length: 13
CDR3 protein: CASSQGQGETQYF
CDR3 DNA: TGTGCCAGCAGCCAGGGACAGGGAGAGACCCAGTACTTC

D gene: TRBD2
V gene: TRBV20-1
clone size: .
J gene: TRBJ2-5
CDR3 length: 16
CDR3 protein: CSALPIPLAGVGTQYF
CDR3 DNA: TGCAGCGCCCTTCCTATCCCCCTAGCGGGCGTTGGGACCCAGTACTTC

D gene: TRBD1
V gene: TRBV19
clone size: .
J gene: TRBJ1-4
CDR3 length: 15
CDR3 protein: CASSLTGGGGEKLFF
CDR3 DNA: TGTGCCAGTAGTCTGACAGGGGGCGGAGGTGAAAAACTGTTTTTT

D gene: TRBD1
V gene: TRBV10-3
clone size: .
J gene: TRBJ1-4
CDR3 length: 15
CDR3 protein: CATRGQGGINEKLFF
CDR3 DNA: TGTGCCACCCGCGGACAGGGGGGAATTAATGAAAAACTGTTTTTT

D gene: .
V gene: TRBV29-1
clone size: .
J gene: TRBJ2-3
CDR3 length: 14
CDR3 protein: CSSDPAGLIDTQYF
CDR3 DNA: TGCAGCTCCGACCCGGCAGGGCTGATAGATACGCAGTATTTT

D gene: .
V gene: TRBV7-3
clone size: few
J gene: TRBJ1-1
CDR3 length: 13
CDR3 protein: CASSSGVGTEAFF
CDR3 DNA: TGTGCCAGCAGCTCAGGCGTGGGCACTGAAGCTTTCTTT

D gene: .
V gene: TRBV2
clone size: .
J gene: TRBJ1-1
CDR3 length: 13
CDR3 protein: CASCPEPNTEAFF
CDR3 DNA: TGTGCCAGCTGCCCAGAACCGAACACTGAAGCTTTCTTT

D gene: TRBD2
V gene: TRBV13
clone size: many
J gene: TRBJ2-7
CDR3 length: 14
CDR3 protein: CASSSLAGSYEQYF
CDR3 DNA: TGTGCCAGCAGCTCCTTAGCGGGCTCCTACGAGCAGTACTTC

D gene: TRBD1
V gene: TRBV25-1
clone size: many
J gene: TRBJ2-7
CDR3 length: 14
CDR3 protein: CASSEHRGAYEQYF
CDR3 DNA: TGTGCCAGCAGTGAACACAGGGGGGCCTACGAGCAGTACTTC

D gene: .
V gene: TRBV5-6
clone size: once
J gene: TRBJ1-5
CDR3 length: 15
CDR3 protein: CASPVGGGHEQPQHF
CDR3 DNA: TGTGCCAGCCCGGTGGGGGGCGGCCACGAACAGCCCCAGCATTTT

D gene: .
V gene: TRBV15
clone size: .
J gene: TRBJ1-1
CDR3 length: 13
CDR3 protein: CATSNHGETEAFF
CDR3 DNA: TGTGCCACCAGCAATCACGGGGAGACTGAAGCTTTCTTT

D gene: TRBD2
V gene: TRBV7-2
clone size: .
J gene: TRBJ2-1
CDR3 length: 15
CDR3 protein: CASSQTSTRDNEQFF
CDR3 DNA: TGTGCCAGCAGCCAGACTAGCACTCGAGACAATGAGCAGTTCTTC

D gene: TRBD1
V gene: TRBV2
clone size: few
J gene: TRBJ2-7
CDR3 length: 14
CDR3 protein: CASSAQQGAGEQYF
CDR3 DNA: TGTGCCAGCAGCGCCCAACAGGGGGCAGGCGAGCAGTACTTC

D gene: .
V gene: TRBV12-3/TRBV12-4
clone size: .
J gene: TRBJ1-5
CDR3 length: 12
CDR3 protein: CASSLRGQPQHF
CDR3 DNA: TGTGCCAGCAGTTTACGTGGTCAGCCCCAGCATTTT

D gene: .
V gene: TRBV7-6
clone size: .
J gene: TRBJ2-1
CDR3 length: 12
CDR3 protein: CASSRFLDEQFF
CDR3 DNA: TGTGCCAGCAGCCGCTTTCTGGATGAGCAGTTCTTC

D gene: TRBD1
V gene: TRBV15
clone size: .
J gene: TRBJ2-7
CDR3 length: 15
CDR3 protein: CATSRDRDSPYEQYF
CDR3 DNA: TGTGCCACCAGCAGAGACAGGGACAGTCCCTACGAGCAGTACTTC

D gene: TRBD2
V gene: TRBV10-3
clone size: many
J gene: TRBJ2-1
CDR3 length: 14
CDR3 protein: CAISDSGRGNEQFF
CDR3 DNA: TGTGCCATCAGTGATAGCGGGAGGGGCAATGAGCAGTTCTTC

D gene: .
V gene: TRBV19
clone size: .
J gene: TRBJ1-2
CDR3 length: 13
CDR3 protein: CASSIYSNYGYTF
CDR3 DNA: TGTGCCAGTAGTATCTACAGTAACTATGGCTACACCTTC

D gene: .
V gene: TRBV7-9
clone size: few
J gene: TRBJ1-5
CDR3 length: 14
CDR3 protein: CASSATEGRAAQHF
CDR3 DNA: TGTGCCAGCAGCGCGACAGAAGGACGGGCAGCCCAGCATTTT

D gene: .
V gene: TRBV7-8
clone size: .
J gene: TRBJ1-4
CDR3 length: 15
CDR3 protein: CASSFTRATNEKLFF
CDR3 DNA: TGTGCCAGCAGCTTTACTAGGGCAACTAATGAAAAACTGTTTTTT

D gene: .
V gene: TRBV12-3/TRBV12-4
clone size: .
J gene: TRBJ2-7
CDR3 length: 12
CDR3 protein: CASSRSSYEQYF
CDR3 DNA: TGTGCCAGCAGCCGTAGCTCCTACGAGCAGTACTTC

D gene: .
V gene: TRBV11-1
clone size: .
J gene: TRBJ1-2
CDR3 length: 17
CDR3 protein: CASSLGAVKQLRYGYTF
CDR3 DNA: TGTGCCAGCAGCTTAGGAGCGGTTAAACAGCTTAGATATGGCTACACCTTC

D gene: TRBD1
V gene: TRBV19
clone size: .
J gene: TRBJ2-2
CDR3 length: 14
CDR3 protein: CASSIGTGNGELFF
CDR3 DNA: TGTGCCAGTAGTATCGGGACAGGGAACGGGGAGCTGTTTTTT

D gene: TRBD2
V gene: TRBV19
clone size: .
J gene: TRBJ2-7
CDR3 length: 13
CDR3 protein: CASRSSGSYEQYF
CDR3 DNA: TGTGCCAGTAGGTCTAGCGGGAGCTACGAGCAGTACTTC

D gene: .
V gene: TRBV5-1
clone size: .
J gene: TRBJ2-1
CDR3 length: 15
CDR3 protein: CASSLDGSSYNEQFF
CDR3 DNA: TGCGCCAGCAGCTTGGACGGGAGCTCCTACAATGAGCAGTTCTTC

D gene: TRBD1
V gene: TRBV7-6
clone size: many
J gene: TRBJ2-5
CDR3 length: 17
CDR3 protein: CASSLFGTDGEKETQYF
CDR3 DNA: TGTGCCAGCAGCTTATTTGGGACAGATGGGGAGAAAGAGACCCAGTACTTC

D gene: TRBD2
V gene: TRBV9
clone size: .
J gene: TRBJ2-3
CDR3 length: 16
CDR3 protein: CASSVTGLAVTDTQYF
CDR3 DNA: TGTGCCAGCAGCGTCACGGGACTAGCAGTCACAGATACGCAGTATTTT

D gene: TRBD1
V gene: TRBV2
clone size: few
J gene: TRBJ1-6
CDR3 length: 15
CDR3 protein: CASRFPGQTYSPLHF
CDR3 DNA: TGTGCCAGCAGATTCCCGGGACAGACCTATTCACCCCTCCACTTT

D gene: TRBD1
V gene: TRBV20-1
clone size: .
J gene: TRBJ2-3
CDR3 length: 15
CDR3 protein: CSARRDRGSIDTQYF
CDR3 DNA: TGCAGTGCTAGACGGGACAGGGGGTCAATAGATACGCAGTATTTT

D gene: .
V gene: TRBV20-1
clone size: few
J gene: TRBJ1-5
CDR3 length: 15
CDR3 protein: CSASGLGNSNQPQHF
CDR3 DNA: TGCAGTGCTAGCGGTCTAGGAAATAGCAATCAGCCCCAGCATTTT

D gene: TRBD2
V gene: TRBV24-1
clone size: few
J gene: TRBJ2-7
CDR3 length: 13
CDR3 protein: CATAQIAGGEQYF
CDR3 DNA: TGTGCCACCGCTCAGATAGCGGGAGGCGAGCAGTACTTC

D gene: .
V gene: TRBV15
clone size: .
J gene: TRBJ1-2
CDR3 length: 16
CDR3 protein: CTTSRPRQDSYYGYTF
CDR3 DNA: TGTACCACCAGCAGACCTCGCCAAGACAGTTACTATGGCTACACCTTC

D gene: TRBD1
V gene: TRBV2
clone size: .
J gene: TRBJ2-3
CDR3 length: 16
CDR3 protein: CASSYLGTGATDTQYF
CDR3 DNA: TGTGCCAGCAGCTACTTAGGGACAGGGGCCACAGATACGCAGTATTTT

D gene: TRBD2
V gene: TRBV6-1
clone size: few
J gene: TRBJ2-1
CDR3 length: 15
CDR3 protein: CASRGGLAGYNEQFF
CDR3 DNA: TGTGCCAGCAGGGGGGGACTAGCGGGATACAATGAGCAGTTCTTC

D gene: .
V gene: TRBV15
clone size: .
J gene: TRBJ2-5
CDR3 length: 12
CDR3 protein: CATSLTQETQYF
CDR3 DNA: TGTGCCACCAGCCTTACCCAAGAGACCCAGTACTTC

D gene: .
V gene: TRBV12-3/TRBV12-4
clone size: once
J gene: TRBJ1-3
CDR3 length: 12
CDR3 protein: CASSFEGVTIYF
CDR3 DNA: TGTGCCAGCAGTTTCGAGGGGGTAACCATATATTTT

D gene: .
V gene: TRBV12-3/TRBV12-4
clone size: few
J gene: TRBJ1-2
CDR3 length: 13
CDR3 protein: CASSLAQGGGYTF
CDR3 DNA: TGTGCCAGCAGTTTAGCACAAGGGGGTGGCTACACCTTC

D gene: .
V gene: TRBV10-3
clone size: once
J gene: TRBJ1-1
CDR3 length: 16
CDR3 protein: CAISDLGAATNTEAFF
CDR3 DNA: TGTGCCATCAGTGATCTAGGGGCCGCGACGAACACTGAAGCTTTCTTT

D gene: TRBD2
V gene: TRBV7-2
clone size: .
J gene: TRBJ2-7
CDR3 length: 15
CDR3 protein: CASSQVAGESYEQYF
CDR3 DNA: TGTGCCAGCAGCCAAGTAGCGGGGGAAAGCTACGAGCAGTACTTC

D gene: .
V gene: TRBV2
clone size: .
J gene: TRBJ1-1
CDR3 length: 13
CDR3 protein: CTSSEFRGTEAFF
CDR3 DNA: TGTACCAGCAGTGAGTTCCGGGGCACTGAAGCTTTCTTT

D gene: .
V gene: TRBV24-1
clone size: .
J gene: TRBJ2-2
CDR3 length: 17
CDR3 protein: CATSDPGASAYTGELFF
CDR3 DNA: TGTGCCACCAGTGATCCCGGGGCTAGCGCTTACACCGGGGAGCTGTTTTTT

D gene: .
V gene: TRBV20-1
clone size: .
J gene: TRBJ1-1
CDR3 length: 17
CDR3 protein: CSARQRGRGLGSSYAFF
CDR3 DNA: TGCAGTGCTCGACAACGGGGGAGGGGACTGGGAAGTTCGTATGCTTTCTTT

D gene: .
V gene: TRBV2
clone size: .
J gene: TRBJ2-3
CDR3 length: 11
CDR3 protein: CASTRADTQYF
CDR3 DNA: TGTGCCAGCACACGAGCAGATACGCAGTATTTT

D gene: .
V gene: TRBV19
clone size: .
J gene: TRBJ1-2
CDR3 length: 15
CDR3 protein: CASSIARGANYGYTF
CDR3 DNA: TGTGCCAGTAGTATAGCGCGGGGGGCGAACTATGGCTACACCTTC